Each of the 25 T cell receptor beta chains below was sequenced from the same sample in a study of cytomegalovirus exposure and HLA in healthy donors (dated by TCRdb to 2017 to 2019). Libraries came from the immunoSEQ multiplex PCR assay. For the multiplex PCR, a mixture combining 60 forward primers for TCR Vbeta segments and 13 reverse primers for TCR Jbeta segments was used. TCRdb limited this immuneACCESS table to in-frame rearrangements with V and J called. A share of clones is missing; checked studies link under half to unresolved V genes, and the rest is unexplained. Across this sample there are about 140,000 clones, with roughly four fifths seen only once. About 3.4% of the sample rests with the top ten. What was sequenced was PBMCs. The source of these receptors is a man between 18 and 29 years old in good health and CMV-seropositive.

In this sample, this clone turned up a few times. The chain employs TRBV6-6 and TRBJ2-7; TRBD2 agrees at 9 bases. With 4 bases clipped from V and 4 bases from J, the junction kept 8 bases outside the gene matches. The germline gives CDR1 MNHNY, CDR2 SVGAGI (reference sequence). CDR3 length equals 15 residues. For the CDR3, the DNA is TGTGCCAGCAGTTCGGGCGGGAGGGCAACGTACGAGCAGTACTTC. As protein: CASSSGGRATYEQYF.

This clone was observed once. The chain links TRBV19 to TRBJ1-1; D gene uncertain. The CDR3 length is 14 residues. Trimming pared 0 bases from V and 2 bases from J, leaving 7 bases between. The germline V gene has CDR1 LNHDA and CDR2 SQIVND (reference sequence). The CDR3 is CASSIDTRNTEAFF. DNA of the CDR3: TGTGCCAGTAGTATAGACACGAGAAACACTGAAGCTTTCTTT. Drawing the rest from reference TRBV19 and TRBJ1-1, the complete variable domain is DGGITQSPKYLFRKEGQNVTLSCEQNLNHDAMYWYRQDPGQGLRLIYYSQIVNDFQKGDIAEGYSVSREKKESFPLTVTSAQKNPTAFYLCASSIDTRNTEAFFGQGTRLTVV.

This sequence joins TRBV5-4 and TRBJ2-5; tentative D call: TRBD2 (6 bases). The CDR3 runs 17 residues. Germline V gives CDR1 SGHNT, CDR2 YYREEE (reference sequence). V lost 2 bases to trimming and J lost 4 bases, with 21 bases between them. This chain's CDR3 is CASSLTASAPSGETQYF. CDR3 DNA sequence: TGTGCCAGCAGCTTAACGGCTAGCGCGCCATCCGGAGAGACCCAGTACTTC.

This chain connects TRBV6-5 to TRBJ1-4; a weak D match, TRBD1 (5 bases). Trimming stripped 4 bases from V and 8 bases from J, with 14 bases between. Germline V gives CDR1 MNHEY, CDR2 SVGAGI. This CDR3 comprises 14 residues. DNA for the CDR3: TGTGCCAGCAGTTGGGGCCCCTTAGGGGAAAAACTGTTTTTT. The encoded protein is CASSWGPLGEKLFF.

V and J are TRBV5-1 and TRBJ2-5; TRBD2 aligns across 12 bases. From germline, CDR1 is SGHRS and CDR2 YFSETQ. Trimming took 4 bases from V and 2 from J; bases not matched to a gene: 3. CDR3 length: 15 amino acids. This CDR3 reads CASSTGLAGQETQYF. In DNA, the CDR3 is TGCGCCAGCAGCACCGGACTAGCGGGACAAGAGACCCAGTACTTC.

This clone was seen once. The rearrangement links TRBV7-9 to TRBJ2-1; no clear D. Germline CDR1 reads SEHNR; CDR2 reads FQNEAQ (reference sequence). CDR3 length: 12 residues. V was pared by 2 bases and J by 6 bases, with 5 bases between. The CDR3 region has the DNA TGTGCCAGCAGCTTAAATAGCAATGAGCAGTTCTTC. Protein product: CASSLNSNEQFF.

This clone was recorded once. This chain connects TRBV27 to TRBJ1-2, with 8 bases lining up with TRBD1. Germline V CDR1 and CDR2: MNHEY, SMNVEV (reference sequence). CDR3 size: 17 residues. Trimming removed 4 bases from V and 1 base from J; junction bases left unmatched: 11. Here the CDR3 reads CASSSRQGLARNYGYTF. In nucleotides, the CDR3 is TGTGCCAGCAGTTCCCGACAGGGGCTAGCGCGTAACTATGGCTACACCTTC.

The J gene is TRBJ2-1, the V gene TRBV13, with 12 bases fitting TRBD1. The CDR3 sequence is 15 residues long. The V and J ends lost 4 bases and 7 bases, in that order; junction bases with no gene match: 5. Germline CDR1 PRHDT, CDR2 FYEKMQ (reference sequence). CDR3 coding DNA: TGTGCCAGCAGCTGGGCGGGACAGGGGGCGAATGAGCAGTTCTTC. This gives the protein CASSWAGQGANEQFF.

This clone was seen just once. The chain links TRBV6-1 to TRBJ2-3; TRBD1 might be the D (5 bases). The V and J ends lost 3 bases and 4 bases respectively, with 11 bases between them. The germline V gene encodes CDR1 MNHNS and CDR2 SASEGT. This CDR3 contains 14 residues. The CDR3 DNA sequence: TGTGCCAGCAGTGAGGTCAGGGCCCCAGATACGCAGTATTTT. Translated: CASSEVRAPDTQYF.

The chain employs TRBV6-5 and TRBJ1-5, with 9 bases that match TRBD1. Germline lookup yields CDR1 MNHEY and CDR2 SVGAGI. Trimming removed 4 bases from V and 2 bases from J; junction bases left unmatched: 3. The CDR3 is 15 residues long. The CDR3 is CASSSRTGGNQPQHF. The DNA of the CDR3 is TGTGCCAGCAGTTCCAGGACAGGGGGCAATCAGCCCCAGCATTTT.

The chain couples TRBV28 to TRBJ1-1; TRBD1 matches 8 bases. The germline V gene has CDR1 MDHEN and CDR2 SYDVKM. The CDR3 is 20 amino acids. The trim removed 6 bases at V and 0 bases at J, leaving 21 bases unmatched. CDR3 loop: CASRLDGLALTGDMNTEAFF. CDR3 in DNA: TGTGCCAGCAGGTTAGATGGCCTAGCCCTGACAGGGGATATGAACACTGAAGCTTTCTTT.

J is TRBJ2-3 and V is TRBV4-2; TRBD2 agrees at 12 bases. Unmatched junction bases numbered 11, after V lost 4 bases and J lost 3 bases. Germline loops: CDR1 LGHNA, CDR2 YNFKEQ. CDR3 length equals 18 residues. The CDR3 DNA reads TGTGCCAGCAGCCCCGAAGGGGAACTAGCGGGAGGTACAGATACGCAGTATTTT. This codes for CASSPEGELAGGTDTQYF.

V gene TRBV7-9 combines with J gene TRBJ2-2; a possible D gene is TRBD2 (5 bases). This CDR3 is built from 15 residues. Germline V gives CDR1 SEHNR, CDR2 FQNEAQ (reference sequence). V was cut by 5 bases and J by 2 bases, with 12 bases left in between. The CDR3 loop reads CASSPPGINTGELFF. In DNA form, the CDR3 reads TGTGCCAGCAGCCCACCGGGGATAAACACCGGGGAGCTGTTTTTT.

V is TRBV19 and J is TRBJ2-2; TRBD1 aligns across 9 bases. Germline CDR1 reads LNHDA; CDR2 reads SQIVND (reference sequence). The J segment lost 3 bases and the V segment lost 6 bases, leaving 17 bases of the junction unmatched. CDR3 length equals 19 residues. Here the CDR3 DNA reads TGTGCCAGTAGAAAATCGATGGTGGTTGGACAGGGGCACACCGGGGAGCTGTTTTTT. This translates into CASRKSMVVGQGHTGELFF.

The genes are TRBV7-9 and TRBJ1-1, with D hard to call. V shed 6 bases and J shed 0 bases, with 14 bases lying between them. Germline assignment: CDR1 SEHNR and CDR2 FQNEAQ (reference sequence). The CDR3 consists of 15 residues. CDR3 sequence reads: CASRSRPHLNTEAFF. CDR3 in DNA: TGTGCCAGCAGGTCTAGGCCGCACCTGAACACTGAAGCTTTCTTT.

This CDR3 is CASSRSVQETQYF. CDR3 bases: TGTGCCAGTAGTAGATCGGTACAAGAGACCCAGTACTTC. J is TRBJ2-5 and V is TRBV19; D not certain. The V end was cut by 4 bases, the J end by 2 bases, with 8 bases between. Germline CDR1 LNHDA, CDR2 SQIVND (reference sequence). This CDR3 spans 13 amino acids.

This clone was detected a few times. The rearrangement uses TRBV4-1 and TRBJ2-1, with 7 bases aligning to TRBD2. The germline CDR1 and CDR2 sequences are MGHRA and YSYEKL. The CDR3 is made up of 14 amino acids. V dropped 5 bases and J dropped 5; count of bases not matched to a gene: 6. The CDR3 spells CASSKGGSNNEQFF. CDR3 DNA: TGCGCCAGCAGCAAGGGAGGGAGCAACAATGAGCAGTTCTTC.

This sequence joins TRBV7-2 and TRBJ2-3, with 12 bases identical to TRBD2. Germline lookup yields CDR1 SGHTA and CDR2 FQGNSA. The CDR3 consists of 18 residues. V shed 2 bases, J shed 5 bases, and the junction held 11 bases outside the gene matches. The CDR3 protein is CASSLFWLAGGPEDTQYF. The CDR3 coding sequence is TGTGCCAGCAGCTTATTTTGGCTAGCGGGAGGGCCGGAAGATACGCAGTATTTT.

The V call is TRBV11-1, the J call TRBJ1-1; TRBD1 aligns across 10 bases. Trimming removed 5 bases from V and 3 bases from J; junction bases left unmatched: 18. CDR1 is SGHAT and CDR2 is FQDESV in the germline V gene (reference sequence). The CDR3 has 19 amino acids. The CDR3 bases are TGTGCCAGCAGCCTCGGGCTACTCAGACAGGGGGCGCGGTACACTGAAGCTTTCTTT. This gives the protein CASSLGLLRQGARYTEAFF.

This chain connects TRBV7-9 to TRBJ2-7, with D maybe TRBD1 (5 bases). The ends were cut back, 5 bases at V and 6 bases at J, with 11 bases in the middle. CDR3 length equals 12 residues. The germline V gene has CDR1 SEHNR and CDR2 FQNEAQ (reference sequence). The CDR3 bases are TGTGCCAGCAGCCTCGACAGCTTCGAGCAGTACTTC. Its translation: CASSLDSFEQYF. Combining the CDR3 with reference TRBV7-9 and TRBJ2-7 gives the whole variable domain DTGVSQNPRHKITKRGQNVTFRCDPISEHNRLYWYRQTLGQGPEFLTYFQNEAQLEKSRLLSDRFSAERPKGSFSTLEIQRTEQGDSAMYLCASSLDSFEQYFGPGTRLTVT.

The V and J genes are TRBV28 and TRBJ1-2; D is undetermined. The CDR3 consists of 11 residues. In germline, CDR1 is MDHEN, CDR2 SYDVKM. Trimming took 10 bases from V and 3 from J, leaving 9 bases between them. The chain's CDR3 is CATRQYYGYTF. CDR3 in DNA: TGTGCCACGCGGCAGTACTATGGCTACACCTTC.

This clone was seen once. One junction end does not reproduce the germline sequence, and a read error may be involved. The chain couples TRBV13 to TRBJ2-5, with TRBD2 matching over 12 bases. The CDR3 loop spans 16 amino acids. The germline CDR1 and CDR2 sequences are PRHDT and FYEKMQ (reference sequence). For the CDR3, the DNA is TGTGCCAGCAGCCCCAGACTAGCGGGGGATCAAGGGACCCAGTACTTC. This gives the protein CASSPRLAGDQGTQYF.

The DNA of the CDR3 is TGTGCCACCTATTCCACAGCCCGTCTCAATCAGCCCCAGCATTTT. Its protein is CATYSTARLNQPQHF. The chain recombines TRBV6-1 with TRBJ1-5; unclear D gene. V shed 10 bases and J shed 3 bases, with 19 bases lying between them. The CDR3 spans 15 residues. Germline V gene sequence: CDR1 MNHNS, CDR2 SASEGT.

V is TRBV7-6 and J is TRBJ2-5; perhaps TRBD1 as D (5 bases). The CDR3 extends over 14 amino acids. Germline-derived CDR1 and CDR2 are SGHVS and FNYEAQ. V lost 0 bases, J lost 6 bases, and 11 bases lay in between. The CDR3 DNA sequence: TGTGCCAGCAGCTTAGCAGGGGATGGAAAGACCCAGTACTTC. Its protein product is CASSLAGDGKTQYF.

The V gene is TRBV10-2, the J gene TRBJ2-6; 7 nucleotides match TRBD2. The V gene end was trimmed by 6 bases and the J gene end by 0 bases; junction bases not matched to a gene: 8. This CDR3 is built from 17 residues. Germline CDR1 WSHSY, CDR2 SAAADI. CDR3 sequence: CASRGGLTGSGANVLTF. The CDR3 nucleotides read TGCGCCAGCAGGGGAGGGTTAACTGGCTCTGGGGCCAACGTCCTGACTTTC.